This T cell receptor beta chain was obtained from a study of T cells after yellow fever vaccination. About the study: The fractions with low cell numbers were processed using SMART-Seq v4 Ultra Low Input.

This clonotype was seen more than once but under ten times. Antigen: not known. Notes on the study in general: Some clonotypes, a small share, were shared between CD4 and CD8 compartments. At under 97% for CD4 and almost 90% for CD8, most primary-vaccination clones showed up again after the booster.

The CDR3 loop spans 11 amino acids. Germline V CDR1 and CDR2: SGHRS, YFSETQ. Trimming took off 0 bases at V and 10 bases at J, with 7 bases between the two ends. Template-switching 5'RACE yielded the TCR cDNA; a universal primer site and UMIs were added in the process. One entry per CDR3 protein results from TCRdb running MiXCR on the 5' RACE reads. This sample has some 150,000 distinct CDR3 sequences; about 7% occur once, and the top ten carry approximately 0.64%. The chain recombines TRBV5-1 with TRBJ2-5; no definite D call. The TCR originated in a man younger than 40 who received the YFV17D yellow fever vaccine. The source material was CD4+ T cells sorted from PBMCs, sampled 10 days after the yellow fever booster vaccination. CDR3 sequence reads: CASSLESSQYF. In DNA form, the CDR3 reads TGCGCCAGCAGCTTGGAGAGCAGCCAGTACTTC.